This T cell receptor (beta chain) appears in the sequencing data of a study of CD8 T cells in cerebrospinal fluid in Alzheimer's disease. In terms of frequency, this clonotype is large. No antigen is known for it. From its re-call of the 10x single-cell sequencing reads, TCRdb lists each CDR3 protein once, without DNA. The listing contains more than 1,500 distinct CDR3 sequences. This CDR3 is 15 amino acids long. Broader study findings: Versus healthy subjects, Alzheimer's patients more often had clones of at least 3%.

The chain uses TRBV12-3 or TRBV12-4 and TRBJ2-3; TCRdb's D gene call, TRBD2, goes unchecked for lack of DNA. The sequence came from a human donor in good health. Sequences were obtained from cerebrospinal fluid. CDR3 residues: CASSFWRGNTDTQYF.